This T cell receptor (beta chain) was captured by sequencing in a study of blood T cell repertoires in COVID-19 (dated by TCRdb to the early 2020s). Regarding the study in general: Collaborator samples came from the United States, Italy and Spain and covered acute and convalescent phases of COVID-19. The material from the prospective study consisted of cDNA or gDNA derived from T cells, B-cell-depleted T cells, or PBMCs. Subjects who had been exposed to COVID-19, were actively infected with it, or had recovered from it provided the deeply sampled blood TCRbeta repertoires that made up the dataset. The repertoires were released in a freely available public database meant as a resource for research on the immune response to SARS-CoV-2. The samples were drawn from two sources: the first 160 participants of the ongoing ImmuneRACE study, and over 1,000 subjects contributed by 6 global collaborators. The sample metadata nearly always contained a de-identified subject ID, COVID-19 status, age in years and sex. Where available, HLA class I and class II types were obtained from metadata supplied by the sample provider rather than from assay-based typing.

Points on this clone: Its antigen is unknown. No much larger clonotype is one base removed from it; base qualities were not supplied.

Each collaborating institution followed its own protocols to collect whole blood in K2EDTA tubes. For TCRbeta analysis, collaborator samples were shipped as frozen whole blood, as isolated PBMCs, or as DNA extracted from either sample type. Unmatched junction bases come to 11, with V trimmed by 7 bases and J by 4 bases. Taken from cysteine to phenylalanine, the CDR3 has 16 residues. The retained sequence is limited to the CDR3, 48 bases, with the frame set at the first base. Taken from the germline V gene (reference sequence), the CDR1 and CDR2 loops are LNHDA and SQIVND. On the study overall, not on this receptor specifically: How much clinical and demographic metadata was included differed by source and by participant, and the metadata was provided uncurated.

TCRbeta CDR3 regions were amplified from genomic DNA by means of the immunoSEQ Assay, a bias-controlled multiplex PCR. The source study handled its data this way. The number of nucleated cells in each sample was estimated from the amplification of reference gene primers within the assay. Sequence reads were collapsed and filtered to measure the absolute abundance of every unique TCRbeta CDR3 rearrangement. For each sample, productive Simpson clonality was calculated as the square root of Simpson's diversity index across productive rearrangements. The source is immuneACCESS, and TCRdb retained only in-frame sequences with V and J called. Part of the clones is not carried over; for the studies checked, unresolved V genes explain less than half of this, and the remainder is unexplained. Clone size and the V and J calls come from that table; the DNA yielded D and trimming. In this sample the table shows roughly 76,000 clones, approximately 90% of which occur a single time. Approximately 4.8% of the sample belongs to the ten largest clones.

Sequencing was done on a sample of peripheral blood. This clonotype was sampled from a woman in her sixties with active COVID-19. Recombination joined TRBV19 with TRBJ2-1; 9 bases in between match TRBD2. The nucleotide sequence is given as TGTGCCAGTACCAAATTAGCGGGAGAAGGGTACAATGAGCAGTTCTTC. Translation gives CASTKLAGEGYNEQFF.